The 10 T cell receptor beta chains below all came from one sample that was sequenced in a study of tumor-infiltrating lymphocytes in primary liver carcinoma. Co-extracted RNA and DNA came from about 20-30 mg of unsorted bulk tissue. A constant-region primer served to make TCR beta cDNA from roughly 480 ng total RNA. Slightly modified ARM-PCR served as the procedure for the TCR beta libraries. These libraries came from three rounds of nested multiplex PCR. The two initial PCR rounds, around 11 cycles each, used TRBV1-TRBV30 forward and C-beta reverse primers. TCRdb re-analysed the multiplex PCR reads in MiXCR, keeping a single row per CDR3 protein. The sample lists 90,000 to 150,000 distinct CDR3 sequences, roughly 75% occurring once. Sequences were obtained from tumor-adjacent normal liver tissue. The receptor set was obtained from a woman in her fifties or sixties with primary liver carcinoma and hepatitis B virus infection.

The genes are TRBV5-1 and TRBJ1-4; 8 nucleotides line up with TRBD1. This CDR3 region has 16 residues. J was trimmed by 2 bases and V by 3 bases; bases with no gene match: 6. Per the germline V gene, CDR1 is SGHRS and CDR2 is YFSETQ. The CDR3 region is CASSYGQGLTNEKLFF. The CDR3, as DNA: TGCGCCAGCAGCTACGGACAGGGATTGACTAATGAAAAACTGTTTTTT.

Points on this clonotype: The CDR3 end shows no conserved phenylalanine or tryptophan, and so a read error is likely. The rearrangement links TRBV6-2 or TRBV6-3 to TRBJ2-2; 12 bases line up with TRBD2. CDR1 and CDR2 from the germline V gene are MNHEY and SVGEGT. The CDR3 contains 16 residues. CDR3 nucleotides: TGTGTCAGCAGTTATCCTAGCGGGAGGGCCAAGGGGGAGCTGTTTGTT. It codes for CVSSYPSGRAKGELFV.

The chain joins TRBV20-1 to TRBJ2-3; 13 bases match TRBD2. This CDR3 comprises 16 residues. CDR1 DFQATT and CDR2 SNEGSKA come from the germline V gene (reference sequence). V shed 0 bases, J shed 6 bases, and the junction held 6 bases outside the gene matches. CDR3 sequence reads: CSARDPGTSGIDTQYF. The CDR3, as DNA: TGCAGTGCTAGAGACCCGGGGACTAGCGGGATCGATACGCAGTATTTT.

In its sample, this clonotype was seen a few times. At one of its ends the junction is not consistent with the germline gene, which may arise from a read error. The V gene is TRBV11-1, the J gene TRBJ2-1; TRBD1 matches at 8 bases. There are 13 residues in the CDR3. Per germline, CDR1 SGHAT and CDR2 FQDESV (reference sequence). CDR3: CASRYRGIYEQSF. The CDR3 DNA sequence: TGTGCCAGTAGATACAGGGGGATCTATGAGCAGTCCTTC.

On this clonotype itself: One end of the junction fails to match germline, which may point to a read error. The chain is built from TRBV29-1 and TRBJ1-6, with unresolved D. This CDR3 has 12 amino acids. Germline CDR1 reads SQVTM; CDR2 reads ANQGSEA. The DNA of the CDR3 is TGCAGCGTTAGTAAGGGAGATTCACCCCTCCACTTC. It yields the protein CSVSKGDSPLHF.

At least ten counts were recorded for this clonotype. Relative to the germline gene, one junction end is altered; a read error may explain this. The chain links TRBV29-1 to TRBJ2-3; the D call may be TRBD1 or TRBD2 (6 bases each). The germline CDR1 and CDR2 sequences are SQVTM and ANQGSEA. CDR3 length: 13 amino acids. CDR3 sequence: CSVEGGSTDTQYF. As DNA, the CDR3 is TGCAGCGTAGAAGGGGGGAGCACAGATACGCAGTATTTT.

This clonotype has a single count. The junction departs from the called germline gene at one end, perhaps through a read error. This chain uses TRBV11-2 with TRBJ2-5; tentative D call: TRBD2 (5 bases). The CDR3 sequence is 16 residues long. Germline V gives CDR1 SGHAT, CDR2 FQNNGV. The CDR3 DNA reads TGTGCCGGCAGCTTAGATATGGGGAGTAACGAAGAGACCCAGTACTTC. Amino acid sequence: CAGSLDMGSNEETQYF.

The chain couples TRBV6-1 to TRBJ2-5, with TRBD1 identical over 9 bases. Trimming took 8 bases from V and 8 from J; bases not matched to a gene: 12. Germline lookup yields CDR1 MNHNS and CDR2 SASEGT. The CDR3 extends over 14 amino acids. DNA for the CDR3: TGTGCCAGCTGTCTAACAGGGGGCCCAGATACCCAGTACTTC. Its protein is CASCLTGGPDTQYF.

Concerning this clonotype: The junction and the germline gene differ at one end; a read error may be behind it. V usage is TRBV6-1 and J usage is TRBJ2-2, with 9 positions matching TRBD2. The CDR3 totals 17 residues. The V gene's germline CDR1 is MNHNS and CDR2 SASEGT. The CDR3 DNA sequence: TGTACCAGCAGTGAAGTGGTGGCGGGAGGGCCCCTCGGGGAGTTGTTTTTT. Protein product: CTSSEVVAGGPLGELFF.

The gene calls are TRBV10-3 and TRBJ2-3; D gene ambiguous. Near its end, the DNA agrees better with TRBJ1-5, so the J call may be wrong. CDR3 size: 14 residues. CDR1 and CDR2 (germline): ENHRY, SYGVKD. CDR3 sequence reads: CATVPAGVSDTQHF. The CDR3 coding sequence is TGTGCCACCGTACCAGCGGGAGTTTCAGATACGCAGCATTTT.